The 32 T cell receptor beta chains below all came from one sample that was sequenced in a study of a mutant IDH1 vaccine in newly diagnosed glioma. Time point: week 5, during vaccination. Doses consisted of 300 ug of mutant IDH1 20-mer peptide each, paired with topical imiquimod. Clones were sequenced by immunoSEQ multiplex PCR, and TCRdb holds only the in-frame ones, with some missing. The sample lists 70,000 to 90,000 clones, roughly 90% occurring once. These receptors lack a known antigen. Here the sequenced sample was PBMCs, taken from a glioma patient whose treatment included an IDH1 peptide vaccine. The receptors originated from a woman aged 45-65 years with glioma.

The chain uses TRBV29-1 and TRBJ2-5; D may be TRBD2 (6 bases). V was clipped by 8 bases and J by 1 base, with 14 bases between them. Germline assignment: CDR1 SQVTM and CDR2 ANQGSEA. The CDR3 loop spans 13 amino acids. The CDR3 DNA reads TGCAGCACCACGCCCGGGGGCCAAGAGACCCAGTACTTC. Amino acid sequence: CSTTPGGQETQYF.

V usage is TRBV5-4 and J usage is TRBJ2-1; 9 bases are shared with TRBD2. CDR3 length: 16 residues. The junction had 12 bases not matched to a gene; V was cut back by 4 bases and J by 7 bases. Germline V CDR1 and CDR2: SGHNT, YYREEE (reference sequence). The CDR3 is CASSPGSGGRENEQFF. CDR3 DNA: TGTGCCAGCAGCCCGGGTTCCGGCGGGAGGGAGAATGAGCAGTTCTTC. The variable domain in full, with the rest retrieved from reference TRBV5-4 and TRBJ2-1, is ETGVTQSPTHLIKTRGQQVTLRCSSQSGHNTVSWYQQALGQGPQFIFQYYREEENGRGNFPPRFSGLQFPNYSSELNVNALELDDSALYLCASSPGSGGRENEQFFGPGTRLTVL.

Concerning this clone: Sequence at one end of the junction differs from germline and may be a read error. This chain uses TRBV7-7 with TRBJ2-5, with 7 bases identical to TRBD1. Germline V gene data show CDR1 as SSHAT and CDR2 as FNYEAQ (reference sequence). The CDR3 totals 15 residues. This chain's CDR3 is CASSERGQYQETQYF. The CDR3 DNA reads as TGTGCTAGCAGCGAACGGGGACAGTACCAAGAGACCCAGTACTTC.

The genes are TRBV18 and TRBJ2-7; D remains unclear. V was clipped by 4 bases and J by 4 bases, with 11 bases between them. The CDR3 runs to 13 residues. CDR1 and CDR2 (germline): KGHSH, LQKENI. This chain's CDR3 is CASSLDPRYEQYF. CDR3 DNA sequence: TGTGCCAGCTCACTGGACCCTCGATACGAGCAGTACTTC.

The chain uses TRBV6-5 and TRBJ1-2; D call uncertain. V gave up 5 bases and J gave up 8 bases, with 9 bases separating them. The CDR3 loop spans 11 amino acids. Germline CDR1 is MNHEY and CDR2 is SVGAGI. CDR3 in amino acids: CASSPPPGYTF. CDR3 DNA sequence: TGTGCCAGCAGTCCCCCCCCGGGCTACACCTTC.

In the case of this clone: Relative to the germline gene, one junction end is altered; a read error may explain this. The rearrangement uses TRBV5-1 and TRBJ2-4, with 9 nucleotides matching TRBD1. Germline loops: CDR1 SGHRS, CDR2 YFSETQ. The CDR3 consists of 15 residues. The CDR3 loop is CASSEGQGVKNIQYF. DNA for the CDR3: TGTGCCAGCAGCGAGGGACAGGGAGTCAAAAACATTCAGTACTTC.

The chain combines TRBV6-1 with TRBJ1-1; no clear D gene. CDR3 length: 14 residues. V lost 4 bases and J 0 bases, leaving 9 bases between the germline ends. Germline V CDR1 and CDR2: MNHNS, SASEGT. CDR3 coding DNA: TGTGCCAGCAGTGCCTACAGAATGAACACTGAAGCTTTCTTT. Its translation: CASSAYRMNTEAFF.

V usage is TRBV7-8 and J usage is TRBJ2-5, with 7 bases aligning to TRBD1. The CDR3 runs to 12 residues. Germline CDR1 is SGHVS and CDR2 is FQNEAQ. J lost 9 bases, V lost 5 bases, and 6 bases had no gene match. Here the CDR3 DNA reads TGTGCCAGCAGCCCAGGGGGTGGACCCCAGTACTTC. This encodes CASSPGGGPQYF.

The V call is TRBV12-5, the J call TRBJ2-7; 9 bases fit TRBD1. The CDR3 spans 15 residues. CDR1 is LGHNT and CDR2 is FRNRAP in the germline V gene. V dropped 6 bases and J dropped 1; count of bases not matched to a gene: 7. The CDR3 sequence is CASGDTGTGSYEQYF. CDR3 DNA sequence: TGTGCTAGTGGCGATACCGGGACAGGGTCCTACGAGCAGTACTTC.

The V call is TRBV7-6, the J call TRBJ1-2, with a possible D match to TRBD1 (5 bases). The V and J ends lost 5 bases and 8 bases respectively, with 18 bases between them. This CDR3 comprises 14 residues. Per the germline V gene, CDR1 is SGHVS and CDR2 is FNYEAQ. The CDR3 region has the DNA TGTGCCAGCAGCCCGCGACAGCTCTCGTGGGGCTACACCTTC. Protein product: CASSPRQLSWGYTF.

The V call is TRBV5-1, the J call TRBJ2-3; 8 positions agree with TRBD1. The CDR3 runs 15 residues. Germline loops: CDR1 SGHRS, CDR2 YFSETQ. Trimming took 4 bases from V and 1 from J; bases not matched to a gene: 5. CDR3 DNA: TGCGCCAGCAGCAGACAGGGGTGGGGCACAGATACGCAGTATTTT. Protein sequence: CASSRQGWGTDTQYF. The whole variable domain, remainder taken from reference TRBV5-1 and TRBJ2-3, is KAGVTQTPRYLIKTRGQQVTLSCSPISGHRSVSWYQQTPGQGLQFLFEYFSETQRNKGNFPGRFSGRQFSNSRSEMNVSTLELGDSALYLCASSRQGWGTDTQYFGPGTRLTVL.

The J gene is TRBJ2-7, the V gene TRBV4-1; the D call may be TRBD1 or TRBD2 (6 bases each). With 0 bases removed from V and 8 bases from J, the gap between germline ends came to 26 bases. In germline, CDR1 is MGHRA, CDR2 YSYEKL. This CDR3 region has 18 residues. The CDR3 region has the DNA TGCGCCAGCAGCCAAGAACCCCCAAGGGGGACGGCGGGGTGGAAGCAGTACTTC. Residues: CASSQEPPRGTAGWKQYF.

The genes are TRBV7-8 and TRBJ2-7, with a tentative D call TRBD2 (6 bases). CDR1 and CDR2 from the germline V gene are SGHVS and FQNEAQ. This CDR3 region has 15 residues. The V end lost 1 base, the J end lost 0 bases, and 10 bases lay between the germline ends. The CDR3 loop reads CASSLGAGSSYEQYF. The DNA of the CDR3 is TGTGCCAGCAGCTTAGGTGCGGGGAGCTCCTACGAGCAGTACTTC.

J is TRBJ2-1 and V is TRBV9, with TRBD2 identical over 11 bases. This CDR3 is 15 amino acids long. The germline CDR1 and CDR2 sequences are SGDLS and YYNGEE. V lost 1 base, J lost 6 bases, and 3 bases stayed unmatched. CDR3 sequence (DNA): TGTGCCAGCAGCGTAAGGGGACTAGCGGCCAATGAGCAGTTCTTC. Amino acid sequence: CASSVRGLAANEQFF. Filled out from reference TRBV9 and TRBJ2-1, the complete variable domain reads DSGVTQTPKHLITATGQRVTLRCSPRSGDLSVYWYQQSLDQGLQFLIQYYNGEERAKGNILERFSAQQFPDLHSELNLSSLELGDSALYFCASSVRGLAANEQFFGPGTRLTVL.

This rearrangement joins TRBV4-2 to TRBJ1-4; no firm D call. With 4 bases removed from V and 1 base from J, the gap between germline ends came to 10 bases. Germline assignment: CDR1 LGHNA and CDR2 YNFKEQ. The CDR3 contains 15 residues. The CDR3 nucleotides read TGTGCCAGCAGCCCCCAGGCGGTAACTAATGAAAAACTGTTTTTT. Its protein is CASSPQAVTNEKLFF.

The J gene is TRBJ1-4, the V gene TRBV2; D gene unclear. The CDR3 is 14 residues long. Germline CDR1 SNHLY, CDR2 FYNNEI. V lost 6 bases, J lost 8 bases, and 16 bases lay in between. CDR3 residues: CASSESVPYEKLFF. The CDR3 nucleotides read TGTGCCAGCAGCGAAAGTGTCCCGTACGAAAAACTGTTTTTT.

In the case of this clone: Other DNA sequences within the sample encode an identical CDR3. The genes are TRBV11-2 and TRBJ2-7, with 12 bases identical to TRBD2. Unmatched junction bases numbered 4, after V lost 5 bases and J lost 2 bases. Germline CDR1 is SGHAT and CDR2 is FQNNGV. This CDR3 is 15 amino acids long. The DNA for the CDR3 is TGTGCCAGCAGCCCCCGACTAGCGGGGGCCTACGAGCAGTACTTC. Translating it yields CASSPRLAGAYEQYF.

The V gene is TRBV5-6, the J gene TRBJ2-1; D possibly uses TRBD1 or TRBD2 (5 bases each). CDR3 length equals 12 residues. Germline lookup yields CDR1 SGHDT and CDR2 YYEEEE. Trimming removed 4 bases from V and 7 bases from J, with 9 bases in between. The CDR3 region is CASSPGRNEQFF. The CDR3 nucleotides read TGTGCCAGCAGCCCGGGACGTAATGAGCAGTTCTTC.

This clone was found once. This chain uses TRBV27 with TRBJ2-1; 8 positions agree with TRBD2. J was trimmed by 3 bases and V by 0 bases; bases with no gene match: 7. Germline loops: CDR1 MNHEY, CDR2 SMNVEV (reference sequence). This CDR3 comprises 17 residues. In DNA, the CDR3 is TGTGCCAGCAGTTTATCGCTTCGGCGGGAGGTCTACAATGAGCAGTTCTTC. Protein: CASSLSLRREVYNEQFF.

CDR3 DNA sequence: TGTGCCAGCAGCCCGTGGGTGAGGGTGGAAGCTTTCTTT. Its protein product is CASSPWVRVEAFF. The V and J genes are TRBV28 and TRBJ1-1; no reliable D call. This CDR3 contains 13 residues. The V end was cut by 6 bases, the J end by 8 bases, with 16 bases between. Germline V lookup: CDR1 MDHEN, CDR2 SYDVKM. The whole variable domain, filled in from reference TRBV28 and TRBJ1-1, reads DVKVTQSSRYLVKRTGEKVFLECVQDMDHENMFWYRQDPGLGLRLIYFSYDVKMKEKGDIPEGYSVSREKKERFSLILESASTNQTSMYLCASSPWVRVEAFFGQGTRLTVV.

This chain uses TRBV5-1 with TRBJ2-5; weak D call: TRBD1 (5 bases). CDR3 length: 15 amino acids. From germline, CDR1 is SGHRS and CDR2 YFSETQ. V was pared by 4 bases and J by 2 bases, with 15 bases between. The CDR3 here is CASSGLGQVQETQYF. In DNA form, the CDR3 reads TGCGCCAGCAGCGGTCTGGGGCAGGTTCAAGAGACCCAGTACTTC.

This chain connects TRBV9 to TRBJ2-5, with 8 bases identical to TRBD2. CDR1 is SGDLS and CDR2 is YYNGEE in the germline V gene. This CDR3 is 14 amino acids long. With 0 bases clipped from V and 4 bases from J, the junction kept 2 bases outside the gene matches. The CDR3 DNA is TGTGCCAGCAGCGTAGACGGGAGGGGAGAGACCCAGTACTTC. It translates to CASSVDGRGETQYF.

This CDR3 is CASSDSTAYEQYF. CDR3 coding DNA: TGTGCCAGCAGTGACTCTACGGCCTACGAGCAGTACTTC. J is TRBJ2-5 and V is TRBV6-1; D is unresolved. The J call could be wrong; TRBJ2-7 is a better fit for the DNA end. Per germline, CDR1 MNHNS and CDR2 SASEGT. The CDR3 is made up of 13 amino acids.

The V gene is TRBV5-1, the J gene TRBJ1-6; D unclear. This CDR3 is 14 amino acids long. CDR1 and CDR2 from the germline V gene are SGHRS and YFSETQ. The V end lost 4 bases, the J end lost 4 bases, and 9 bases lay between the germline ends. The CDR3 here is CASSVDKYNSPLHF. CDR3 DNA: TGCGCCAGCAGCGTCGACAAGTATAATTCACCCCTCCACTTT.

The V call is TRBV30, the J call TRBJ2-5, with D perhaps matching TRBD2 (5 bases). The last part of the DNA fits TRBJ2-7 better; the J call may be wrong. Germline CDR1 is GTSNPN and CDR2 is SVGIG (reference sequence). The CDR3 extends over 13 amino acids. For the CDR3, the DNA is TGTGCCTCCACTGGGGAGCGGACCTACGAGCAGTACTTC. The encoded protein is CASTGERTYEQYF.

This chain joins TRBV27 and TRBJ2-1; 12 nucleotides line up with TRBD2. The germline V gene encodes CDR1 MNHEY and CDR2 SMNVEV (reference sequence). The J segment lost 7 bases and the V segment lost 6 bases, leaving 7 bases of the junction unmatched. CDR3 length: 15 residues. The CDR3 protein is CASSTGLAGINEQFF. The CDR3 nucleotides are TGTGCCAGCAGCACTGGACTAGCGGGAATAAATGAGCAGTTCTTC.

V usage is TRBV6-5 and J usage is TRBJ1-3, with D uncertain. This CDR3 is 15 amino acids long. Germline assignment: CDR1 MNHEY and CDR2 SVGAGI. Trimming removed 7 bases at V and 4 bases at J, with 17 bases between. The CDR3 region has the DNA TGTGCCAGCAAGTCTCGTGTCACAGCAGGAAACACCATATATTTT. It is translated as CASKSRVTAGNTIYF.

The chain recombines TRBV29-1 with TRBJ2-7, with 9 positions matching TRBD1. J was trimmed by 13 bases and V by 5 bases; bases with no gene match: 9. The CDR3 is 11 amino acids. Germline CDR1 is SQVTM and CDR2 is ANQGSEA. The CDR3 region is CSVPTGTGKYF. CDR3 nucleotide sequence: TGCAGCGTTCCCACGGGGACAGGGAAATACTTC.

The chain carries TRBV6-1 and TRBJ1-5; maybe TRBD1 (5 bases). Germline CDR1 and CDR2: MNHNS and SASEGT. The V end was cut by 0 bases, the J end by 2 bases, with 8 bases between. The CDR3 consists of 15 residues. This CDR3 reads CASSEAQGGNQPQHF. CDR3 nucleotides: TGTGCCAGCAGTGAAGCGCAGGGAGGCAATCAGCCCCAGCATTTT.

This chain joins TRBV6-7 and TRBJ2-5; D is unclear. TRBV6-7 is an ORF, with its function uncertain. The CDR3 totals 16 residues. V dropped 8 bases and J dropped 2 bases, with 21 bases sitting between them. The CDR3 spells CASLVERSPKQETQYF. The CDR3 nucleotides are TGTGCCAGCCTCGTTGAAAGGAGCCCGAAGCAAGAGACCCAGTACTTC.

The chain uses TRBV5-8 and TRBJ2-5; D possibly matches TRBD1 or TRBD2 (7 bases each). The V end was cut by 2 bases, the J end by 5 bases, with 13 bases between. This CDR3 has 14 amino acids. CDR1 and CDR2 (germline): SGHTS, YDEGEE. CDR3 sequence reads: CASSFPGGAETQYF. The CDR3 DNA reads TGTGCCAGCAGCTTCCCAGGGGGGGCCGAGACCCAGTACTTC.

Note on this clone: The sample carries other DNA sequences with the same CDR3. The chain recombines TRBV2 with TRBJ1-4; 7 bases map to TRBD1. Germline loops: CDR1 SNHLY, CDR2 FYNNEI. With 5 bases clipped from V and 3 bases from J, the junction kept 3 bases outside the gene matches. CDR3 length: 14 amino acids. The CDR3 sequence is CASSNRGSNEKLFF. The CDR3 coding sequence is TGTGCCAGCAGTAACAGGGGATCTAATGAAAAACTGTTTTTT.